This T cell receptor (beta chain) was retrieved from a study of T cell responses to AZD1222 COVID-19 vaccine. V was pared by 0 bases and J by 0 bases, with 6 bases between. CDR1 MNHEY and CDR2 SMNVEV come from the germline V gene (reference sequence). The CDR3 is made up of 16 amino acids. This table comes from immunoSEQ multiplex PCR, and its TCRdb copy is limited to in-frame clones, with some not included. The table has roughly 97,000 clones, approximately 86% seen once. The chain carries TRBV27 and TRBJ2-6, with D hard to call. The specimen comprised peripheral blood, sampled 28 days after the second dose of the MenACWY control vaccine. This receptor was identified in an adult who received the MenACWY meningococcal vaccine as a control. CDR3 region: CASSLSVYSGANVLTF. CDR3 in DNA: TGTGCCAGCAGTTTATCGGTCTACTCTGGGGCCAACGTCCTGACTTTC. The full variable domain, in which reference TRBV27 and TRBJ2-6 provide the parts outside the CDR3, is EAQVTQNPRYLITVTGKKLTVTCSQNMNHEYMSWYRQDPGLGLRQIYYSMNVEVTDKGDVPEGYKVSRKEKRNFPLILESPSPNQTSLYFCASSLSVYSGANVLTFGAGSRLTVL.